This T cell receptor beta chain was identified in a study of shared clonotypes between healthy human individuals. TCRdb keeps only in-frame clones here, not all; method: immunoSEQ multiplex PCR. The sample carries some 320,000 clones, roughly 87% recorded once. Germline V gene data show CDR1 as SQVTM and CDR2 as ANQGSEA. This CDR3 spans 13 amino acids. V gave up 6 bases and J gave up 2 bases, with 10 bases separating them. The V call is TRBV29-1, the J call TRBJ1-4; TRBD1 might be the D (5 bases). Sequencing was carried out using memory CD8+ T cells sorted from blood. Indicated subset: CD45RO+ cells pooled with CCR7-negative TemRA cells. The sequence came from a man aged 18-30 years in good health. The CDR3 loop reads CSVPGATNEKLFF. The CDR3 nucleotides are TGCAGCGTCCCTGGGGCGACTAATGAAAAACTGTTTTTT.